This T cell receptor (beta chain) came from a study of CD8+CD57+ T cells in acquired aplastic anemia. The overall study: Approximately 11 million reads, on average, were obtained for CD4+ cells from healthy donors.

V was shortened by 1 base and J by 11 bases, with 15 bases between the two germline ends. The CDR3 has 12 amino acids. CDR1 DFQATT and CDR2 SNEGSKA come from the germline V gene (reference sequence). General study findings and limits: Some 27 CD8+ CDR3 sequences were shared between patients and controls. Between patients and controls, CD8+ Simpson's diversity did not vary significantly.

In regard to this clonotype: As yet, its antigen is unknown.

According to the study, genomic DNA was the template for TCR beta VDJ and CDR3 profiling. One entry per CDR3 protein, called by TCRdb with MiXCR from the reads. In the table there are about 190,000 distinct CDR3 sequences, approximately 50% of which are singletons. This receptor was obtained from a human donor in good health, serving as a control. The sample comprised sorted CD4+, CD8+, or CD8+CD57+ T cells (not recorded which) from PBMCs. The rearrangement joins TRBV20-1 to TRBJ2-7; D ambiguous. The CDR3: CSARVQNYVEYF. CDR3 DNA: TGCAGTGCTAGAGTCCAAAACTACGTTGAGTACTTC.